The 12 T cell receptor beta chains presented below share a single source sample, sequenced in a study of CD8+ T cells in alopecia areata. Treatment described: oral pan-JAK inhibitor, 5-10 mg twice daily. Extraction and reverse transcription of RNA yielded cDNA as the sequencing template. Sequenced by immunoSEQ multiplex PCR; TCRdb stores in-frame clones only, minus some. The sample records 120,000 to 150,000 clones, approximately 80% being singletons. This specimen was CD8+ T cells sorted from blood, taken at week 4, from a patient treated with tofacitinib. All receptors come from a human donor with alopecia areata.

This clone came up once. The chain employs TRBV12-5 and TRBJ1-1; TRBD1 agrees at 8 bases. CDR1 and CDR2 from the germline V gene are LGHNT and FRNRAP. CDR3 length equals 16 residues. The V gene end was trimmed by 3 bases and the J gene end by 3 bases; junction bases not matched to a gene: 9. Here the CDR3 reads CASGFWPTGDDTEAFF. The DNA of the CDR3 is TGTGCTAGTGGTTTTTGGCCGACAGGGGATGACACTGAAGCTTTCTTT.

CDR3 in amino acids: CASSQDAGSREQYF. CDR3 bases: TGCGCCAGCAGCCAAGATGCAGGCTCTCGCGAGCAGTACTTC. The V and J genes are TRBV4-3 and TRBJ2-7; no clear D gene. The CDR3 runs 14 residues. Deletions cut 0 bases from V and 6 bases from J, with 12 bases between. The germline V gene encodes CDR1 LGHNA and CDR2 YSLEER.

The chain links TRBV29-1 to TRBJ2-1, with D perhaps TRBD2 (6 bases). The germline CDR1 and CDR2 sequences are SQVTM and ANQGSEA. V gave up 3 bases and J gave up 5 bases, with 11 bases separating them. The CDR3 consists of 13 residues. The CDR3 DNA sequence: TGCAGCGTTGACAGCCTAGCGAACAATGAGCAGTTCTTC. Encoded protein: CSVDSLANNEQFF.

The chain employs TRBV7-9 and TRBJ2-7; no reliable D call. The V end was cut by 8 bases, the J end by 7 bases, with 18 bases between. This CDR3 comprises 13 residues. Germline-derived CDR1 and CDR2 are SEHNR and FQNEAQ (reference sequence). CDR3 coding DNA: TGTGCCAGCGGGCAACAGCTAAGTGAGGAGCAGTACTTC. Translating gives CASGQQLSEEQYF.

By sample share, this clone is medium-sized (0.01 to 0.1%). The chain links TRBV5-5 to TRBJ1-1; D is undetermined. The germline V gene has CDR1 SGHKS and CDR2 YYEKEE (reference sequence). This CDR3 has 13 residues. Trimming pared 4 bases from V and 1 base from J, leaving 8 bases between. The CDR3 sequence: CASSAGWNTEAFF. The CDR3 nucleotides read TGTGCCAGCAGCGCCGGATGGAACACTGAAGCTTTCTTT.

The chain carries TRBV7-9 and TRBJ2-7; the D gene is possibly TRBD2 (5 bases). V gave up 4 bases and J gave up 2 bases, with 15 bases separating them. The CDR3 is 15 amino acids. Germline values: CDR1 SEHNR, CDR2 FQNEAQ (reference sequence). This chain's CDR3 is CASSSGNQNPYEQYF. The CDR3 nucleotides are TGTGCCAGCAGCTCCGGGAACCAGAACCCCTACGAGCAGTACTTC.

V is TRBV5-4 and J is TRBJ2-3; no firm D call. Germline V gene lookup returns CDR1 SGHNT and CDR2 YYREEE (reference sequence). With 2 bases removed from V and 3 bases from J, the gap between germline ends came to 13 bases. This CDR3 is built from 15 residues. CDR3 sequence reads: CASSFSSPLTDTQYF. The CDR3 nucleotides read TGTGCCAGCAGCTTCTCTAGTCCCCTTACAGATACGCAGTATTTT.

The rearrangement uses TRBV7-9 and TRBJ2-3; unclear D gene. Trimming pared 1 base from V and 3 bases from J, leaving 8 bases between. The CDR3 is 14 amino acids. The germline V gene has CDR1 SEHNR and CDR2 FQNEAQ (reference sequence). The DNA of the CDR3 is TGTGCCAGCAGCTTAGTCGGTACAACAGATACGCAGTATTTT. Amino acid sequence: CASSLVGTTDTQYF.

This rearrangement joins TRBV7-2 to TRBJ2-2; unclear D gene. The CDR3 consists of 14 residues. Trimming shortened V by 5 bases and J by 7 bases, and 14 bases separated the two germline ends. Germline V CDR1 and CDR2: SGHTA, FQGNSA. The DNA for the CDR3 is TGTGCCAGCAGCCCAAGGAGCCTGGGCGGGGAGCTGTTTTTT. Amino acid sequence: CASSPRSLGGELFF.

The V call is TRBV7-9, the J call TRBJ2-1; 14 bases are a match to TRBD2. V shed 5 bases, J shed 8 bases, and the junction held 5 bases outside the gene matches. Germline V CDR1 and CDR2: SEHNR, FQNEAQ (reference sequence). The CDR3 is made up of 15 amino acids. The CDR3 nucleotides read TGTGCCAGCAGCCCGACTAGCGGGGGGGCGGATGAGCAGTTCTTC. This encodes CASSPTSGGADEQFF.

Here the CDR3 reads CASGPGGANTEAFF. The CDR3 region has the DNA TGTGCTAGTGGACCGGGGGGGGCGAACACTGAAGCTTTCTTT. The gene calls are TRBV12-5 and TRBJ1-1; a weak D match, TRBD1 (6 bases). Trimming removed 6 bases from V and 1 base from J, with 12 bases in between. Per the germline V gene, CDR1 is LGHNT and CDR2 is FRNRAP. There are 14 residues in the CDR3.

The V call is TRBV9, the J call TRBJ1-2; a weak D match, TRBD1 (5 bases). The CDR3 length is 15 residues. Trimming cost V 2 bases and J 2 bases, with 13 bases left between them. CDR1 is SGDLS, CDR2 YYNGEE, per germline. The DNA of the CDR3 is TGTGCCAGCAGCGTCACCCAGTCAGGGAACTATGGCTACACCTTC. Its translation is CASSVTQSGNYGYTF.